The subject of this entry is one T cell receptor (beta chain). The trim removed 0 bases at V and 8 bases at J, leaving 5 bases unmatched. Germline lookup yields CDR1 KGHSH and CDR2 LQKENI. The CDR3 length is 14 residues. TCRdb analysed the RT-PCR reads with MiXCR anew, one entry per CDR3 protein. The sample lists just under 550,000 distinct CDR3 sequences, around 21% seen once, with 2.8% in the top ten. The source of the sample is a study of response to subunit inactivated influenza vaccine. These same data were also listed under a study on T cells expressing NK-cell markers. This second study notes: With UMIs, 5'RACE template switching was used to make TCR beta cDNA. Within the sequenced cohort of eight donors, seven exhibited HCMV seropositivity and one was seronegative. The CD3+CD56-NKG2C+ fraction of four donors was likewise dominated by these clonotypes. HCMV specificity of the expanded NKG2C+ T cell clones was not established.

The sequencing here drew on CD4+ T cells sorted from PBMCs, taken less than 13 days after vaccination. This sequence was found in a man aged 50 to 59 who received an inactivated influenza vaccine. The V gene is TRBV18, the J gene TRBJ1-2; 8 bases map to TRBD1. DNA of the CDR3: TGTGCCAGCTCACCACCGGACAGGGCTGGGGGCTACACCTTC. Protein: CASSPPDRAGGYTF.